Each of the 2 T cell receptor beta chains below was sequenced from the same sample in a study of neurological immune-mediated disorders. One entry per CDR3 protein, called by TCRdb with MiXCR from the 5' RACE reads. The sample holds tens of thousands of distinct CDR3 sequences, roughly 4.7% seen once. Sample: PBMCs. The receptors derive from a woman aged 25-40 years with multiple sclerosis.

This clonotype was seen at least ten times. This rearrangement joins TRBV20-1 to TRBJ2-1; D is perhaps TRBD2 (6 bases). Germline CDR1 and CDR2: DFQATT and SNEGSKA (reference sequence). There are 14 residues in the CDR3. V lost 6 bases to trimming and J lost 5 bases, with 17 bases between them. CDR3 sequence: CSASRPGLNNEQFF. DNA for the CDR3: TGCAGTGCAAGTAGACCGGGACTGAACAATGAGCAGTTCTTC.

Ten or more counts support this clonotype. The rearrangement joins TRBV15 to TRBJ2-1; no reliable D call. Germline V CDR1 and CDR2: LNHNV, YYDKDF (reference sequence). V lost 0 bases and J 6 bases, leaving 12 bases between the germline ends. The CDR3 contains 15 residues. CDR3 DNA: TGTGCCACCAGCAGAGATCCAACTGTCTTCAATGAGCAGTTCTTC. Amino acid sequence: CATSRDPTVFNEQFF.